There are a few counts of the clone carrying this TCR beta chain. The target antigen is unknown. The authors made TCR cDNA by 5'RACE template switching, adding a universal primer site and UMIs. TCRdb recomputed calls from the 5' RACE reads with MiXCR, one row per CDR3 protein. The sample lists about 350,000 distinct CDR3 sequences; approximately 13% were seen once. Trimming cost V 0 bases and J 4 bases; bases outside gene matches: 12. From germline, CDR1 is DFQATT and CDR2 SNEGSKA (reference sequence). The CDR3 spans 17 residues. This sample was included in a study of T cells after yellow fever vaccination. Study outcomes and limitations: Few clonotypes appeared in both CD4 and CD8 compartments. Abundant clonotypes from the bulk population could contaminate FACS-sorted repertoires.

This clonotype was sampled from a young man who received the YFV17D yellow fever vaccine. The sequencing here drew on CD4+ T cells sorted from PBMCs, taken 15 days after the yellow fever booster vaccination. The chain couples TRBV20-1 to TRBJ2-1; TRBD1 matches 7 bases. CDR3 sequence reads: CSARDGLSDRAYNEQFF. CDR3 DNA: TGCAGTGCTAGAGATGGCCTTAGTGACAGGGCTTACAATGAGCAGTTCTTC.